What follows are 9 T cell receptor beta chains derived from one specimen sequenced in a study of cytotoxic CD8 clonotypes in ibrutinib-treated CLL. Profiled with immunoSEQ multiplex PCR; TCRdb holds only in-frame clones, not every one. The profile covers 130,000 to 150,000 clones, with 80% to 95% appearing a single time and less than 14% taken by the ten largest. The sequences come from PBMCs, collected after 12 months of ibrutinib treatment. These receptors all stem from a human donor with chronic lymphocytic leukemia.

The chain carries TRBV4-3 and TRBJ2-7; 8 positions agree with TRBD1. The trim removed 1 base at V and 4 bases at J, leaving 3 bases unmatched. CDR3 length equals 14 residues. Per the germline V gene, CDR1 is LGHNA and CDR2 is YSLEER. DNA for the CDR3: TGCGCCAGCAGCCAAGGGACAGGGCGGTACGAGCAGTACTTC. Translated, it gives CASSQGTGRYEQYF.

CDR3 sequence reads: CASSPRSYQETQYF. The CDR3 nucleotides are TGCGCCAGCAGCCCGCGGTCCTACCAAGAGACCCAGTACTTC. The chain couples TRBV5-1 to TRBJ2-5; D is unclear. The ends were cut back, 4 bases at V and 0 bases at J, with 10 bases in the middle. From germline, CDR1 is SGHRS and CDR2 YFSETQ. The length of the CDR3 is 14 residues.

This clone was recorded once. V is TRBV5-1 and J is TRBJ2-1, with no clear D. The V end was cut by 3 bases, the J end by 0 bases, with 16 bases between. From germline, CDR1 is SGHRS and CDR2 YFSETQ. CDR3 size: 17 residues. CDR3 region: CASSYQAASSSYNEQFF. Written as DNA, the CDR3 is TGCGCCAGCAGCTACCAGGCGGCCTCCAGCTCCTACAATGAGCAGTTCTTC.

The chain carries TRBV6-5 and TRBJ2-7, with TRBD1 matching over 8 bases. J was trimmed by 4 bases and V by 2 bases; bases with no gene match: 7. In germline, CDR1 is MNHEY, CDR2 SVGAGI. The CDR3 totals 15 residues. The CDR3 DNA is TGTGCCAGCAGTTACGGACAGGGCGGCGATTACGAGCAGTACTTC. Translated, it gives CASSYGQGGDYEQYF.

The chain has TRBV19 and TRBJ2-1, with TRBD1 matching over 7 bases. Germline CDR1 is LNHDA and CDR2 is SQIVND (reference sequence). V lost 2 bases to trimming and J lost 8 bases; unmatched junction nucleotides: 6. CDR3 length equals 14 residues. In nucleotides, the CDR3 is TGTGCCAGTAGTATAAACAGGGGTTACGATGAGCAGTTCTTC. Its protein is CASSINRGYDEQFF.

The V call is TRBV7-2, the J call TRBJ1-3, with D unclear. The CDR3 loop spans 14 amino acids. The V gene lost 5 bases and the J gene lost 0 bases, with 8 bases spanning the gap. The germline gives CDR1 SGHTA, CDR2 FQGNSA. The CDR3 sequence: CASSLGGSGNTIYF. The CDR3, as DNA: TGTGCCAGCAGCCTAGGTGGCTCTGGAAACACCATATATTTT.

V is TRBV4-3 and J is TRBJ2-1; D is perhaps TRBD2 (6 bases). The CDR3 spans 16 residues. Trimming cost V 2 bases and J 4 bases, with 15 bases left between them. Per germline, CDR1 LGHNA and CDR2 YSLEER. The CDR3 DNA reads as TGCGCCAGCAGCCAACTGCCCGGGACTCCTTACAATGAGCAGTTCTTC. Translating gives CASSQLPGTPYNEQFF.

The chain has TRBV28 and TRBJ2-1, with 10 bases that match TRBD2. Germline CDR1 MDHEN, CDR2 SYDVKM. The CDR3 loop spans 14 amino acids. Germline trimming cut 5 bases from V and 6 bases from J; bases unmatched to any gene: 4. CDR3 nucleotides: TGTGCCAGCAGTCGGCTAGCGGGAGTCAATGAGCAGTTCTTC. Translation: CASSRLAGVNEQFF.

The V call is TRBV19, the J call TRBJ2-3; D is possibly TRBD2 (6 bases). Germline V gene sequence: CDR1 LNHDA, CDR2 SQIVND (reference sequence). The V gene lost 10 bases and the J gene lost 3 bases, with 14 bases spanning the gap. The CDR3 sequence is 13 residues long. The CDR3 DNA is TGTGCCACCAGGCCGGGAGTGACAGATACGCAGTATTTT. Translated, it gives CATRPGVTDTQYF.